Following are 18 T cell receptor beta chains from one sample sequenced in a study of cytomegalovirus exposure and HLA in healthy donors. The study ran its PCR with 60 Vbeta and 13 Jbeta primers. Produced via immunoSEQ multiplex PCR; TCRdb's table is partial and in-frame only. This sample has 90,000 to 120,000 clones, with roughly 82% found just once. The sample taken for sequencing was PBMCs. The origin of the receptors is a man in his thirties or forties in good health and CMV-seropositive.

The gene calls are TRBV6-5 and TRBJ1-4, with TRBD1 matching over 7 bases. V shed 4 bases and J 3 bases; nucleotides not matched to a gene: 2. Germline CDR1 reads MNHEY; CDR2 reads SVGAGI. CDR3 length: 14 residues. The CDR3 DNA sequence: TGTGCCAGCAGTTGGGGACAGTCTAATGAAAAACTGTTTTTT. Translating it yields CASSWGQSNEKLFF.

The chain carries TRBV10-3 and TRBJ1-3; possible D gene TRBD1, 5 bases. CDR1 and CDR2 from the germline V gene are ENHRY and SYGVKD. The V and J ends lost 7 bases and 8 bases respectively, with 12 bases between them. The CDR3 runs 12 residues. The CDR3 nucleotides are TGTGCCATCAAACCCCAGGGCGACACCATATATTTT. As protein: CAIKPQGDTIYF.

The chain links TRBV10-1 to TRBJ2-7; D is ambiguous. Germline values: CDR1 WNHNN, CDR2 SYGVQD (reference sequence). The CDR3 totals 13 residues. Between the trimmed V and J ends, which lost 2 bases and 2 bases, there was a span of 7 bases. For the CDR3, the DNA is TGCGCCAGCAGTGAGAAGCCAACCTACGAGCAGTACTTC. Protein: CASSEKPTYEQYF.

The table lists this clone with a count of one. The genes are TRBV10-3 and TRBJ1-2; D gene ambiguous. Germline CDR1 reads ENHRY; CDR2 reads SYGVKD. The CDR3 loop spans 14 amino acids. Between the trimmed V and J ends, which lost 3 bases and 8 bases, there was a span of 16 bases. CDR3 nucleotide sequence: TGTGCCATCAGTGAATTGGGAGTTAATGAGGGCTACACCTTC. It translates to CAISELGVNEGYTF.

The chain recombines TRBV2 with TRBJ2-2; D gene unclear. Germline loops: CDR1 SNHLY, CDR2 FYNNEI. Trimming pared 4 bases from V and 6 bases from J, leaving 15 bases between. This CDR3 region has 15 residues. The CDR3 nucleotides read TGTGCCAGCAGTGGGCCCCCAGGCGACGCCGGGGAGCTGTTTTTT. This gives the protein CASSGPPGDAGELFF.

This clone came up a few times. The rearrangement joins TRBV6-4 to TRBJ1-1; D is possibly TRBD1 (5 bases). The V gene's germline CDR1 is MRHNA and CDR2 SNTAGT. This CDR3 region has 15 residues. Between the trimmed V and J ends, which lost 1 base and 1 base, there was a span of 10 bases. CDR3 sequence reads: CASSDLGGTNTEAFF. The CDR3 DNA reads TGTGCCAGCAGTGACTTGGGGGGTACGAACACTGAAGCTTTCTTT.

The chain combines TRBV6-5 with TRBJ1-2; 7 bases map to TRBD1. The CDR3 is 14 amino acids. Trimming at V came to 2 bases and at J to 8 bases, leaving 8 bases not matched to a gene. Germline CDR1 MNHEY, CDR2 SVGAGI. The CDR3 nucleotides read TGTGCCAGCAGTTACCACAGGGGCAGGCTGGGCTACACCTTC. Its protein is CASSYHRGRLGYTF.

The chain links TRBV10-1 to TRBJ1-2; the D gene is possibly TRBD1 (5 bases). Germline V gene lookup returns CDR1 WNHNN and CDR2 SYGVQD (reference sequence). Trimming left V 5 bases short and J 4 bases short, with 11 bases between. The CDR3 consists of 13 residues. The CDR3 DNA reads as TGCGCCAGCAGTCCGGGACTGAGCTATGGCTACACCTTC. Translated, it gives CASSPGLSYGYTF.

This chain joins TRBV29-1 and TRBJ2-3, with 11 bases that match TRBD2. CDR3 length: 15 amino acids. Unmatched junction bases numbered 9, after V lost 6 bases and J lost 4 bases. Germline CDR1 is SQVTM and CDR2 is ANQGSEA. CDR3 DNA sequence: TGCAGCGTACCTTCGCTAGCGGGGGGCCCAGATACGCAGTATTTT. Translation gives CSVPSLAGGPDTQYF.

The J gene is TRBJ2-7, the V gene TRBV6-4, with 7 bases lining up with TRBD1. The CDR3 is 13 amino acids. From germline, CDR1 is MRHNA and CDR2 SNTAGT. The J segment lost 5 bases and the V segment lost 5 bases, leaving 6 bases of the junction unmatched. CDR3 DNA: TGTGCCAGCAGTAGATTAGGGGGCCACGAGCAGTACTTC. Translating gives CASSRLGGHEQYF.

The chain couples TRBV27 to TRBJ1-6, with 9 bases lining up with TRBD1. With V trimmed by 4 bases and J by 11 bases, 12 bases remained unmatched. The CDR3 sequence is 16 residues long. Germline V gene data show CDR1 as MNHEY and CDR2 as SMNVEV (reference sequence). CDR3 protein: CASSSDVGTGYPPLHF. The CDR3 DNA follows: TGTGCCAGCAGTTCCGACGTAGGGACAGGGTACCCACCCCTCCACTTT.

The chain carries TRBV4-1 and TRBJ2-1; D unclear. V was trimmed by 0 bases and J by 2 bases, leaving 11 bases between them. The CDR3 has 16 amino acids. Germline V CDR1 and CDR2: MGHRA, YSYEKL. The CDR3 DNA is TGCGCCAGCAGCCAAGATAGCCTTCCGCCCTACAATGAGCAGTTCTTC. It translates to CASSQDSLPPYNEQFF.

This clone was recorded only once. The chain carries TRBV19 and TRBJ2-1, with TRBD2 matching 16 bases. This CDR3 is built from 18 residues. J lost 0 bases, V lost 5 bases, and 4 bases had no gene match. Germline CDR1 LNHDA, CDR2 SQIVND (reference sequence). For the CDR3, the DNA is TGTGCCAGTAGTGGGGGACTAGCGGGGGGGAGCTCCTACAATGAGCAGTTCTTC. Translating gives CASSGGLAGGSSYNEQFF.

This clone has a handful of counts. The chain combines TRBV6-5 with TRBJ1-1; D unresolved. V was cut by 2 bases and J by 0 bases, with 10 bases left in between. CDR1 is MNHEY and CDR2 is SVGAGI in the germline V gene. The CDR3 runs 15 residues. CDR3 in amino acids: CASSYGYGMNTEAFF. CDR3 coding DNA: TGTGCCAGCAGTTACGGGTACGGGATGAACACTGAAGCTTTCTTT.

V and J are TRBV5-5 and TRBJ1-2, with TRBD1 as a possible D gene (5 bases). CDR1 and CDR2 (germline): SGHKS, YYEKEE (reference sequence). This CDR3 region has 15 residues. The V end was cut by 0 bases, the J end by 4 bases, with 13 bases between. The DNA for the CDR3 is TGTGCCAGCAGCTTGGATAGTCCCAGGGCCTATGGCTACACCTTC. Amino acids: CASSLDSPRAYGYTF. The whole variable domain, remainder taken from reference TRBV5-5 and TRBJ1-2, is DAGVTQSPTHLIKTRGQQVTLRCSPISGHKSVSWYQQVLGQGPQFIFQYYEKEERGRGNFPDRFSARQFPNYSSELNVNALLLGDSALYLCASSLDSPRAYGYTFGSGTRLTVV.

The rearrangement links TRBV7-9 to TRBJ1-2; D is perhaps TRBD1 (5 bases). V was shortened by 2 bases and J by 3 bases, with 13 bases between the two germline ends. Germline values: CDR1 SEHNR, CDR2 FQNEAQ (reference sequence). The CDR3 totals 15 residues. CDR3 loop: CASSLTEGRDYGYTF. CDR3 nucleotide sequence: TGTGCCAGCAGCTTAACGGAGGGGAGGGACTATGGCTACACCTTC.

This chain connects TRBV10-3 to TRBJ1-2, with a possible D match to TRBD1 (5 bases). The germline V gene encodes CDR1 ENHRY and CDR2 SYGVKD. The length of the CDR3 is 13 residues. Trimming shortened V by 5 bases and J by 3 bases, and 10 bases separated the two germline ends. CDR3 DNA sequence: TGTGCCATCAGTTCGACAGACTACTATGGCTACACCTTC. Encoded protein: CAISSTDYYGYTF.

This clone was seen more than once but under ten times. The V and J genes are TRBV27 and TRBJ2-2, with D possibly matching TRBD1 (6 bases). V shed 2 bases and J shed 3 bases, with 13 bases lying between them. From germline, CDR1 is MNHEY and CDR2 SMNVEV (reference sequence). The CDR3 sequence is 16 residues long. CDR3 sequence (DNA): TGTGCCAGCAGTTTAGGGGGACACCCGGACACCGGGGAGCTGTTTTTT. Its protein product is CASSLGGHPDTGELFF.